Detailed here is one TCR beta chain. Participant-given clinical history determined each cohort assignment. Donors in Cohort 3 who had recovered were those with two negative PCRs, healthcare professional clearance, or resolution of their symptoms. This specimen comes from a study of blood T cell repertoires in COVID-19. At the level of the study: Specimens from acute and convalescent COVID-19 originated in the United States, Italy and Spain.

The ends lost 7 bases at V and 5 bases at J; junction bases unmatched: 7. Germline loops: CDR1 SQVTM, CDR2 ANQGSEA. This CDR3 comprises 13 residues. The repertoire was sequenced with immunoSEQ multiplex PCR; TCRdb's copy has only in-frame clones and lacks some. This sample has 220,000 or so clones; 82% occur once, and the top ten carry about 3.3%. The sequenced sample consisted of PBMCs or T cells enriched from blood (not recorded which). The receptor comes from a woman aged 55 to 70 who had recovered from COVID-19. The chain combines TRBV29-1 with TRBJ1-1; 10 nucleotides align to TRBD1. The CDR3 DNA sequence: TGCAGCGGAGGGACAGGGGAAGGGACTGAAGCTTTCTTT. Translation: CSGGTGEGTEAFF.